A single sample is the source of the 32 T cell receptor beta chains below, sequenced in a study of control samples from healthy donors and cancer patients. The protocol was immunoSEQ multiplex PCR, while the TCRdb copy is restricted to in-frame clones and leaves out a portion. In the table there are about 80,000 clones, 75% to 85% of which are singletons. Sequencing was performed on PBMCs. The receptors were gathered from a man aged 60 to 69 with head and neck cancer.

The chain is built from TRBV6-6 and TRBJ2-1, with 16 bases lining up with TRBD2. Germline V gene sequence: CDR1 MNHNY, CDR2 SVGAGI (reference sequence). With V trimmed by 6 bases and J by 9 bases, 5 bases remained unmatched. CDR3 length: 15 amino acids. The CDR3 sequence: CASRGTSGRAGEQFF. CDR3 DNA: TGTGCCAGCAGGGGGACTAGCGGGAGGGCTGGTGAGCAGTTCTTC.

This chain uses TRBV10-3 with TRBJ1-1, with no clear D. Between the trimmed V and J ends, which lost 6 bases and 1 base, there was a span of 9 bases. The CDR3 runs to 13 residues. Looked up from germline, CDR1 is ENHRY and CDR2 is SYGVKD. The chain's CDR3 is CAIRATQNTEAFF. The CDR3 DNA reads TGTGCCATCAGAGCGACCCAGAACACTGAAGCTTTCTTT.

The chain joins TRBV29-1 to TRBJ2-7; D might be TRBD2 (5 bases). Trimming cost V 7 bases and J 0 bases, with 16 bases left between them. Germline CDR1 reads SQVTM; CDR2 reads ANQGSEA. This CDR3 spans 14 amino acids. The CDR3 bases are TGCAGCGCCGTTTCCGGGGAGAGCTCCTACGAGCAGTACTTC. It specifies CSAVSGESSYEQYF.

This chain links TRBV3-1 (or the pseudogene TRBV3-2) with TRBJ1-1, with D possibly matching TRBD1 (6 bases). Trimming stripped 6 bases from V and 1 base from J, with 15 bases between. CDR1 LGHDT and CDR2 YNNKEL come from the germline V gene (reference sequence). The CDR3 has 15 residues. The CDR3 nucleotides read TGTGCCAGCAGAGCCTATGGGACATCGAACACTGAAGCTTTCTTT. Its translation is CASRAYGTSNTEAFF.

This sequence joins TRBV5-1 and TRBJ1-1; 8 bases map to TRBD1. Germline CDR1 and CDR2: SGHRS and YFSETQ. The trim removed 0 bases at V and 5 bases at J, leaving 3 bases unmatched. The CDR3 has 14 residues. The CDR3: CASSLDRGTTEAFF. DNA of the CDR3: TGCGCCAGCAGCTTGGACAGGGGGACGACTGAAGCTTTCTTT.

This clone was seen more than once but under ten times. The rearrangement joins TRBV27 to TRBJ2-1; D remains ambiguous. CDR3 length: 16 amino acids. Germline values: CDR1 MNHEY, CDR2 SMNVEV (reference sequence). V was trimmed by 3 bases and J by 0 bases, leaving 12 bases between them. The CDR3 loop reads CASSFRSRSSYNEQFF. The DNA for the CDR3 is TGTGCCAGCAGTTTTCGTTCCCGGAGCTCCTACAATGAGCAGTTCTTC.

The J gene is TRBJ2-2, the V gene TRBV5-1; 12 positions match TRBD2. With 4 bases clipped from V and 1 base from J, the junction kept 2 bases outside the gene matches. Looked up from germline, CDR1 is SGHRS and CDR2 is YFSETQ. This CDR3 is built from 16 residues. The CDR3 coding sequence is TGCGCCAGCAGCCCGGGACTAGCGGGGAACACCGGGGAGCTGTTTTTT. Its protein product is CASSPGLAGNTGELFF.

The chain couples TRBV7-2 to TRBJ2-5, with TRBD1 identical over 9 bases. Germline-derived CDR1 and CDR2 are SGHTA and FQGNSA. The CDR3 has 15 residues. Unmatched junction bases numbered 8, after V lost 4 bases and J lost 5 bases. CDR3 DNA sequence: TGTGCCAGCAGCTCATACGGGACAGGGCGGGAGACCCAGTACTTC. Its translation is CASSSYGTGRETQYF. Full variable domain (missing parts from reference TRBV7-2 and TRBJ2-5): GAGVSQSPSNKVTEKGKDVELRCDPISGHTALYWYRQSLGQGLEFLIYFQGNSAPDKSGLPSDRFSAERTGGSVSTLTIQRTQQEDSAVYLCASSSYGTGRETQYFGPGTRLLVL.

The genes are TRBV7-9 and TRBJ2-3; no clear D gene. V gave up 5 bases and J gave up 9 bases, with 15 bases separating them. Germline-derived CDR1 and CDR2 are SEHNR and FQNEAQ (reference sequence). CDR3 size: 13 residues. DNA of the CDR3: TGTGCCAGCAGCGACCCGATTTTCAGGACGCAGTATTTT. Protein sequence: CASSDPIFRTQYF.

The CDR3 DNA reads TGTGCCAGTAGTATAGGACTAGCGGGAACCGGGGAGCTGTTTTTT. Translation: CASSIGLAGTGELFF. This chain joins TRBV19 and TRBJ2-2; TRBD2 aligns across 11 bases. The germline V gene encodes CDR1 LNHDA and CDR2 SQIVND (reference sequence). V shed 1 base, J shed 5 bases, and the junction held 0 bases outside the gene matches. The CDR3 consists of 15 residues.

J is TRBJ1-2 and V is TRBV30; TRBD1 matches at 8 bases. V lost 4 bases to trimming and J lost 6 bases; unmatched junction nucleotides: 4. This CDR3 has 12 amino acids. CDR1 is GTSNPN, CDR2 SVGIG, per germline (reference sequence). CDR3 sequence: CAWTGGYHGYTF. The CDR3 bases are TGTGCCTGGACAGGGGGCTACCATGGCTACACCTTC.

V and J are TRBV6-5 and TRBJ2-1; possible D gene TRBD2, 6 bases. V lost 4 bases to trimming and J lost 6 bases, with 13 bases between them. Germline V lookup: CDR1 MNHEY, CDR2 SVGAGI. This CDR3 comprises 14 residues. CDR3 DNA: TGTGCCAGCAGTTTAGCGGTAGGGCCCAATGAGCAGTTCTTC. This codes for CASSLAVGPNEQFF.

This chain connects TRBV19 to TRBJ2-6; D uncertain. Germline lookup yields CDR1 LNHDA and CDR2 SQIVND (reference sequence). Deletions cut 1 base from V and 2 bases from J, with 6 bases between. The CDR3 is made up of 15 amino acids. The CDR3 bases are TGTGCCAGTAGTATAGGGGCGCCTGGGGCCAACGTCCTGACTTTC. It encodes CASSIGAPGANVLTF.

The chain combines TRBV6-5 with TRBJ2-5, with a weak D call TRBD1 (6 bases). Per germline, CDR1 MNHEY and CDR2 SVGAGI. This CDR3 is 14 amino acids long. The V end was cut by 4 bases, the J end by 0 bases, with 9 bases between. CDR3 bases: TGTGCCAGCAGTTCGCGACAGGACCAAGAGACCCAGTACTTC. This encodes CASSSRQDQETQYF.

The V gene is TRBV11-2, the J gene TRBJ2-1; 16 nucleotides agree with TRBD2. Trimming took 5 bases from V and 6 from J; bases not matched to a gene: 4. The CDR3 length is 16 residues. CDR1 is SGHAT, CDR2 FQNNGV, per germline. CDR3 amino acids: CASSPGTSGRANEQFF. In DNA form, the CDR3 reads TGTGCCAGCAGCCCCGGGACTAGCGGGAGGGCCAATGAGCAGTTCTTC.

This clone showed up just once. The chain uses TRBV11-2 and TRBJ2-7; D is possibly TRBD1 or TRBD2 (5 bases each). The ends were cut back, 5 bases at V and 0 bases at J, with 11 bases in the middle. Germline V gene sequence: CDR1 SGHAT, CDR2 FQNNGV. The CDR3 is 14 residues long. CDR3 residues: CASSPSGGSYEQYF. In nucleotides, the CDR3 is TGTGCCAGCAGCCCTTCTGGGGGCTCCTACGAGCAGTACTTC.

To note about this clone: Other nucleotide sequences from this sample produce the same CDR3. V gene TRBV7-8 combines with J gene TRBJ2-6; D remains ambiguous. Germline assignment: CDR1 SGHVS and CDR2 FQNEAQ. V was trimmed by 5 bases and J by 0 bases, leaving 11 bases between them. This CDR3 contains 16 residues. This CDR3 is CASSHRRISGANVLTF. The CDR3 nucleotides read TGTGCCAGCAGCCACCGACGGATCTCTGGGGCCAACGTCCTGACTTTC.

This rearrangement joins TRBV5-1 to TRBJ1-6; 7 nucleotides line up with TRBD1. V was pared by 9 bases and J by 6 bases, with 9 bases of the junction left unmatched. Germline V lookup: CDR1 SGHRS, CDR2 YFSETQ. This CDR3 is 14 amino acids long. DNA for the CDR3: TGCGCCACCAGTACCGGGACAGCTAATTCACCCCTCCACTTT. Translating it yields CATSTGTANSPLHF.

This clone was counted between two and nine times. This sequence joins TRBV5-6 and TRBJ2-7; D is unresolved. The CDR3 runs to 14 residues. The germline V gene has CDR1 SGHDT and CDR2 YYEEEE. The V gene lost 0 bases and the J gene lost 3 bases, with 10 bases spanning the gap. The chain's CDR3 is CASSLVWQSYEQYF. CDR3 coding DNA: TGTGCCAGCAGCTTGGTTTGGCAGAGCTACGAGCAGTACTTC.

This chain links TRBV30 with TRBJ1-1; 9 positions match TRBD1. J lost 5 bases, V lost 4 bases, and 14 bases had no gene match. The germline V gene encodes CDR1 GTSNPN and CDR2 SVGIG (reference sequence). The CDR3 length is 16 residues. The CDR3 here is CAWKGETRTGATEAFF. DNA for the CDR3: TGTGCCTGGAAGGGGGAGACGAGGACAGGGGCAACTGAAGCTTTCTTT.

The chain links TRBV24-1 to TRBJ1-2, with 9 bases that match TRBD1. Germline V CDR1 and CDR2: KGHDR, SFDVKD. Germline trimming cut 8 bases from V and 8 bases from J; bases unmatched to any gene: 11. CDR3 length: 14 amino acids. The CDR3 coding sequence is TGTGCCACCAATGTGGGACAGGGAGACGGCGGCTACACCTTC. It translates to CATNVGQGDGGYTF.

The chain has TRBV5-4 and TRBJ1-1; D remains ambiguous. CDR1 and CDR2 from the germline V gene are SGHNT and YYREEE (reference sequence). This CDR3 is 12 amino acids long. V lost 3 bases and J 4 bases, leaving 7 bases between the germline ends. The CDR3 is CASSSGPTEAFF. CDR3 DNA: TGTGCCAGCAGCTCTGGACCCACTGAAGCTTTCTTT. The full variable domain, with the rest looked up from reference TRBV5-4 and TRBJ1-1, is ETGVTQSPTHLIKTRGQQVTLRCSSQSGHNTVSWYQQALGQGPQFIFQYYREEENGRGNFPPRFSGLQFPNYSSELNVNALELDDSALYLCASSSGPTEAFFGQGTRLTVV.

The rearrangement uses TRBV2 and TRBJ1-5, with D hard to call. Germline V lookup: CDR1 SNHLY, CDR2 FYNNEI. Trimming took off 7 bases at V and 3 bases at J, with 7 bases between the two ends. The CDR3 sequence is 12 residues long. The CDR3 DNA reads as TGTGCCAGCAACAGCTACAATCAGCCCCAGCATTTT. It specifies CASNSYNQPQHF.

V gene TRBV5-5 combines with J gene TRBJ2-3; the match to TRBD2 covers 16 bases. Germline CDR1 is SGHKS and CDR2 is YYEKEE (reference sequence). The CDR3 is 15 residues long. V shed 7 bases, J shed 6 bases, and the junction held 5 bases outside the gene matches. The CDR3 region has the DNA TGTGCCAGCGGCTCGGGACTAGCGGGAGGGGATACGCAGTATTTT. Its protein product is CASGSGLAGGDTQYF.

The chain joins TRBV5-8 to TRBJ2-5, with 11 nucleotides matching TRBD2. This CDR3 has 16 amino acids. CDR1 and CDR2 from the germline V gene are SGHTS and YDEGEE. Trimming cost V 0 bases and J 3 bases; bases outside gene matches: 4. The CDR3 coding sequence is TGTGCCAGCAGCTTGGCCCAGGGACTAGCGGAAGAGACCCAGTACTTC. It translates to CASSLAQGLAEETQYF.

This sequence joins TRBV30 and TRBJ1-2; no clear D gene. The V gene lost 4 bases and the J gene lost 5 bases, with 11 bases spanning the gap. CDR3 size: 12 residues. Germline V gene lookup returns CDR1 GTSNPN and CDR2 SVGIG (reference sequence). In DNA, the CDR3 is TGTGCCTGGACCCCAAGGAGGTATGGCTACACCTTC. This gives the protein CAWTPRRYGYTF. Full variable domain (missing parts from reference TRBV30 and TRBJ1-2): SQTIHQWPATLVQPVGSPLSLECTVEGTSNPNLYWYRQAAGRGLQLLFYSVGIGQISSEVPQNLSASRPQDRQFILSSKKLLLSDSGFYLCAWTPRRYGYTFGSGTRLTVV.

The V call is TRBV14, the J call TRBJ1-1, with 7 bases fitting TRBD1. Germline assignment: CDR1 SGHDN and CDR2 FVKESK. This CDR3 is built from 15 residues. With V trimmed by 4 bases and J by 3 bases, 8 bases remained unmatched. DNA of the CDR3: TGTGCCAGCAGCCCCTACCCGACAGGGCACACTGAAGCTTTCTTT. Translation: CASSPYPTGHTEAFF. The whole variable domain, filled in from reference TRBV14 and TRBJ1-1, reads EAGVTQFPSHSVIEKGQTVTLRCDPISGHDNLYWYRRVMGKEIKFLLHFVKESKQDESGMPNNRFLAERTGGTYSTLKVQPAELEDSGVYFCASSPYPTGHTEAFFGQGTRLTVV.

The V gene is TRBV30, the J gene TRBJ2-1; TRBD1 matches 12 bases. The CDR3 is 17 residues long. Unmatched junction bases numbered 12, after V lost 8 bases and J lost 1 base. Germline loops: CDR1 GTSNPN, CDR2 SVGIG (reference sequence). The CDR3 reads CALHGTGGFGSYNEQFF. The CDR3 coding sequence is TGTGCCCTACACGGGACAGGGGGCTTTGGATCCTACAATGAGCAGTTCTTC.

V gene TRBV28 combines with J gene TRBJ1-5; possible D gene TRBD1, 6 bases. V lost 11 bases to trimming and J lost 2 bases, with 19 bases between them. The CDR3 loop spans 15 amino acids. CDR1 and CDR2 (germline): MDHEN, SYDVKM. CDR3 coding DNA: TGTGCCGCTCTAGGGGGAGGTCGCCGCAATCAGCCCCAGCATTTT. Translation: CAALGGGRRNQPQHF. The full variable domain, in which reference TRBV28 and TRBJ1-5 provide the parts outside the CDR3, is DVKVTQSSRYLVKRTGEKVFLECVQDMDHENMFWYRQDPGLGLRLIYFSYDVKMKEKGDIPEGYSVSREKKERFSLILESASTNQTSMYLCAALGGGRRNQPQHFGDGTRLSIL.

A single count supports this clone. One end of the junction varies from germline; a read error may be responsible. The chain carries TRBV6-5 and TRBJ2-7, with TRBD2 matching 11 bases. CDR1 MNHEY and CDR2 SVGAGI come from the germline V gene. This CDR3 has 16 amino acids. The CDR3 nucleotides read TGTGCCAGCAGCTACTCAGGGACTAGCGGAGCCTACGAGCAGTACTTC. Its protein is CASSYSGTSGAYEQYF.

This clone has only a few counts. One end of the junction fails to match germline, which may point to a read error. The chain combines TRBV5-4 with TRBJ2-7, with D unresolved. Germline assignment: CDR1 SGHNT and CDR2 YYREEE (reference sequence). CDR3 length equals 14 residues. CDR3 protein: CASSLDSGRLPRRF. The CDR3 DNA reads TGTGCCAGCAGCTTGGACTCCGGACGCCTCCCTCGGAGATTC. The variable domain in full, completed from reference TRBV5-4 and TRBJ2-7, reads ETGVTQSPTHLIKTRGQQVTLRCSSQSGHNTVSWYQQALGQGPQFIFQYYREEENGRGNFPPRFSGLQFPNYSSELNVNALELDDSALYLCASSLDSGRLPRRFGPGTRLTVT.

The table lists this clone with a few counts. This rearrangement joins TRBV18 to TRBJ2-7; no clear D gene. The CDR3 totals 15 residues. The germline gives CDR1 KGHSH, CDR2 LQKENI. The germline V and J ends were trimmed by 2 bases and 6 bases, with 17 bases remaining between them. For the CDR3, the DNA is TGTGCCAGCTCACCAGTACGGCCTACGGACGGCGAGCAGTACTTC. Amino acid sequence: CASSPVRPTDGEQYF.